The 15 T cell receptor beta chains reported below all come from one sample, sequenced in a study of regulatory T cells in long-lasting Graves disease. Time point noted: persistent/refractory GD, antithyroid drugs over 5 years with positive TRAb. PBMC RNA was the source of the TCR library. Construction of TCR beta libraries relied on iRepertoire HTBI primers and on Arm-PCR targeting CDR3 regions. In TCRdb, the multiplex PCR reads were re-called with MiXCR into one record per CDR3 protein. Of a few hundred thousand distinct CDR3 sequences in the sample, about 21% are singletons; the top ten hold more than 13%. The sample was peripheral blood mononuclear cells (PBMCs), taken when the disease was refractory, from a patient treated with antithyroid drugs. The receptor set was obtained from a female donor with Graves disease.

This clonotype was counted ten times or more. The chain links TRBV15 to TRBJ1-2; D might be TRBD1 (6 bases). With 0 bases removed from V and 2 bases from J, the gap between germline ends came to 16 bases. CDR1 and CDR2 (germline): LNHNV, YYDKDF (reference sequence). CDR3 length: 17 residues. The DNA of the CDR3 is TGTGCCACCAGCAGAGATCATAGGTCAACAGGGAACTATGGCTACACCTTC. This codes for CATSRDHRSTGNYGYTF.

This chain links TRBV28 with TRBJ2-3; no definite D call. Germline V CDR1 and CDR2: MDHEN, SYDVKM. Trimming stripped 3 bases from V and 2 bases from J, with 12 bases between. This CDR3 is built from 15 residues. The CDR3 region has the DNA TGTGCCAGCAGTTTTGCAACTTGGAACACAGATACGCAGTATTTT. Amino acids: CASSFATWNTDTQYF.

This clonotype was recorded many times. The J gene is TRBJ2-6, the V gene TRBV6-1, with D possibly matching TRBD1 (6 bases). Trimming shortened V by 7 bases and J by 0 bases, and 16 bases separated the two germline ends. The germline V gene has CDR1 MNHNS and CDR2 SASEGT. CDR3 size: 17 residues. The CDR3 sequence is CASNPTGINSGANVLTF. The CDR3 region has the DNA TGTGCCAGCAATCCTACAGGGATAAACTCTGGGGCCAACGTCCTGACTTTC.

The rearrangement uses TRBV3-1 and TRBJ2-3, with TRBD2 matching 7 bases. Unmatched junction bases numbered 13, after V lost 1 base and J lost 3 bases. The CDR3 loop spans 18 amino acids. The germline CDR1 and CDR2 sequences are LGHDT and YNNKEL (reference sequence). The CDR3 DNA sequence: TGTGCCAGCAGCCAAGTGTTTGGAGGGAGGGCCGCGACAGATACGCAGTATTTT. Encoded protein: CASSQVFGGRAATDTQYF.

The rearrangement joins TRBV6-1 to TRBJ2-1; TRBD1 or TRBD2 may be the D gene (5 bases each). Trimming removed 7 bases at V and 9 bases at J, with 13 bases between. The CDR3 is 12 residues long. CDR1 and CDR2 from the germline V gene are MNHNS and SASEGT. The CDR3 coding sequence is TGTGCCAGCATCGAGGGGCCGGGTGAGCAGTTCTTC. Translating it yields CASIEGPGEQFF.

The chain recombines TRBV19 with TRBJ1-1; D gene unclear. The CDR3 sequence is 13 residues long. V was shortened by 3 bases and J by 1 base, with 6 bases between the two germline ends. Germline V gene data show CDR1 as LNHDA and CDR2 as SQIVND (reference sequence). This chain's CDR3 is CASSISPNTEAFF. The CDR3 nucleotides are TGTGCCAGTAGTATTTCCCCGAACACTGAAGCTTTCTTT.

This clonotype was observed at least ten times. A junction boundary mismatches the germline segment, possibly from a read error. This chain joins TRBV28 and TRBJ1-6; unclear D gene. Germline loops: CDR1 MDHEN, CDR2 SYDVKM. CDR3 size: 13 residues. This CDR3 is CASSPGRPSALHF. The CDR3, as DNA: TGTGCCAGCAGCCCCGGGAGGCCTTCAGCCCTCCACTTT.

This clonotype was recorded many times. The chain links TRBV6-5 to TRBJ1-1, with TRBD1 as a possible D gene (5 bases). The V and J ends lost 0 bases and 4 bases respectively, with 6 bases between them. The CDR3 sequence is 13 residues long. Germline CDR1 MNHEY, CDR2 SVGAGI. The DNA of the CDR3 is TGTGCCAGCAGTTACTCGGGGGTCACTGAAGCTTTCTTT. Residues: CASSYSGVTEAFF.

This clonotype showed up just a few times. The chain joins TRBV19 to TRBJ1-1; D not resolved. The CDR3 is made up of 13 amino acids. V gave up 9 bases and J gave up 1 base, with 12 bases separating them. Germline loops: CDR1 LNHDA, CDR2 SQIVND (reference sequence). The CDR3 loop reads CASQDGENTEAFF. DNA of the CDR3: TGTGCCAGCCAAGACGGGGAGAACACTGAAGCTTTCTTT.

Many counts were recorded for this clonotype. The chain is built from TRBV12-3 or TRBV12-4 and TRBJ2-7; TRBD2 aligns across 10 bases. Unmatched junction bases numbered 3, after V lost 6 bases and J lost 1 base. The CDR3 runs to 14 residues. The CDR3, as DNA: TGTGCCAGCAGCGGGACTAGCGCATCCTACGAGCAGTACTTC. Translated: CASSGTSASYEQYF.

This clonotype was counted many times. The chain uses TRBV2 and TRBJ2-7; weak D call: TRBD2 (6 bases). Germline CDR1 and CDR2: SNHLY and FYNNEI. Trimming shortened V by 4 bases and J by 12 bases, and 28 bases separated the two germline ends. The CDR3 consists of 16 residues. Written as DNA, the CDR3 is TGTGCCAGCAGTGTCGCGGGGACCTTTACCGGGGCTGGAGGGTACTTC. Translation gives CASSVAGTFTGAGGYF.

The V and J genes are TRBV10-3 and TRBJ2-2, with 8 positions matching TRBD1. The CDR3 has 14 amino acids. With V trimmed by 11 bases and J by 1 base, 6 bases remained unmatched. The germline V gene encodes CDR1 ENHRY and CDR2 SYGVKD. CDR3 loop: CAVSGTGNTGELFF. For the CDR3, the DNA is TGTGCCGTCTCCGGGACAGGGAACACCGGGGAGCTGTTTTTT.

The V and J genes are TRBV4-1 and TRBJ1-4; the D is unclear. Trimming took off 1 base at V and 4 bases at J, with 4 bases between the two ends. Germline V CDR1 and CDR2: MGHRA, YSYEKL. The CDR3 has 13 residues. CDR3 region: CASSQVHNEKLFF. CDR3 DNA sequence: TGCGCCAGCAGCCAAGTTCATAATGAAAAACTGTTTTTT.

The sample holds many counts of this clonotype. J is TRBJ2-4 and V is TRBV24-1; tentative D call: TRBD2 (6 bases). Germline CDR1 is KGHDR and CDR2 is SFDVKD. The CDR3 contains 15 residues. V was trimmed by 4 bases and J by 3 bases, leaving 12 bases between them. This chain's CDR3 is CATSETREDKNIQYF. CDR3 coding DNA: TGTGCCACCAGTGAGACGAGGGAGGACAAAAACATTCAGTACTTC.

The genes are TRBV6-1 and TRBJ2-1; the match to TRBD2 covers 9 bases. The ends lost 7 bases at V and 6 bases at J; junction bases unmatched: 4. The CDR3 length is 13 residues. Germline lookup yields CDR1 MNHNS and CDR2 SASEGT. The CDR3 loop is CASTDSGSNEQFF. The CDR3 DNA is TGTGCCAGCACGGATAGCGGGAGCAATGAGCAGTTCTTC.